The entry that follows covers one T cell receptor beta chain sequence. This clone was recorded a few times. Its specific antigen is unknown. One base away there is no much larger clone; base qualities are not given. The QIAGEN blood and tissue kit was used to extract genomic DNA from sorted cells, and the DNA was quantified on a NanoDrop 1000. Using multiplex PCR of genomic DNA, the immunoSEQ platform deep sequenced and quantified the TCR alpha and beta chains. Under the source paper's analysis protocol: IMGT gene and region definitions were used to annotate TCR sequences. Out-of-frame rearrangements served as a stand-in for the preselection repertoire and were compared with in-frame clonotypes. To estimate repertoire size, the study used the iCHAO1 estimator that comes with the immunoSEQ platform. A Gini index based on the Lorenz curve was applied to in-frame amino acid clonotypes to measure clonal inequality. The intersect function in the R package tcR was used to count shared clonotypes, while the Jaccard index served to score similarity. V, J and V-J usage frequencies went into a principal component analysis run with the R prcomp function, with no normalization applied. In TCRdb, the immuneACCESS table is reduced to in-frame sequences with V and J assigned. These tables do not hold every clone; where another copy was compared, an unresolved V gene accounts for under half, and the others remain unexplained. V, J and clone size were drawn from that table, and D and trimming were deduced from the DNA. This sample holds around 77,000 clones; approximately 90% were observed only once. The ten largest clonotypes hold more than 0.13% of the sample.

Naive CD4 T cells, defined as CD45RO-negative and CD62L-positive, were isolated from PBMCs by fluorescence-activated cell sorting. Each donor gave approximately 50 ml of fresh peripheral blood, from which PBMCs were isolated by Ficoll density centrifugation. Cells were sorted on a FACSAria III instrument, and every sample had a purity above 90%. These data are taken from a study of human versus mouse CDR3 diversity and MHC coevolution (dated by TCRdb to 2017 to 2019). With regard to the full study: The immunoSEQ assay was reported to detect one in 200,000 T cells and to minimize multiplex PCR amplification bias. Across the mouse and human samples, each sample yielded between about 5.5 x 10^6 and 1.8 x 10^7 valid reads. Human naive CD4 T cell repertoires served as a reference for TCR selection on multiple MHC II alleles, compared against human-TCR-locus transgenic mice with single MHC II. The human cohort comprised three healthy volunteer blood donors, one aged 30 to 40, one aged 40 to 50 and one aged 60 to 70 at collection.

Results and caveats for the whole study, not just this receptor: The lowest clonal inequality scores among all compared groups were observed in most of the three human donors. On average, humans had more CDR3 deletions and insertions than mice, indicating greater exonuclease and TdT activity. According to iCHAO1 estimates, humans had the largest TCR beta repertoire, about 1.6 million clonotypes, which was attributed likely to selection by multiple MHC II molecules. Because human T cells were selected on over 5 MHC II alleles, repertoire diversity was not considered directly comparable between humans and mice.

Sequencing was carried out using naive CD4+ T cells from blood. This specimen's cell subset or site label, interpreted: CD45RO-negative CD62L-positive naive CD4 T cells. The receptor was isolated from a person aged 25 to 69 in good health.

The DNA sequence is given as TGTGCCAGCAGCTTGGAACAGCCTAATTCACCCCTCCACTTT. Its protein product is CASSLEQPNSPLHF. The chain joins TRBV5-4 to TRBJ1-6; no confident D gene assignment can be made. The CDR3 starts with the cysteine, ends with the phenylalanine, and has 14 residues. Left in the record is the CDR3 DNA by itself, 42 bases read in frame from the first base. The V and J ends are trimmed by 0 bases and 6 bases, leaving 7 bases between them. Per the germline V gene (reference sequence), SGHNT is the CDR1 and YYREEE is the CDR2.